The present entry profiles one T cell receptor beta chain with its context. Recruitment covered fewer than 25 US areas and drew participants whose ages spanned about 18 to 100 years. Which cohort a participant joined came from the clinical history participants gave. The sample originates from a study of blood T cell repertoires in COVID-19. At the level of the study: T cells, B-cell-depleted T cells, or PBMCs supplied cDNA or gDNA.

This CDR3 spans 14 amino acids. The germline V gene has CDR1 SGHAT and CDR2 FQDESV (reference sequence). Trimming left V 5 bases short and J 8 bases short, with 17 bases between. As originally analysed: Counts of nucleated cells, estimated from reference gene primer amplification, were obtained. The data were produced by immunoSEQ multiplex PCR, yet TCRdb's version contains in-frame clones alone and is incomplete. V, J and clone size reflect that table, while D and trimming were determined from the DNA. The table has over 150,000 clones, roughly 87% seen once. The specimen was PBMCs or T cells enriched from blood (not recorded which). The TCR sequence derives from a woman between 50 and 59 years old who had recovered from COVID-19. The chain joins TRBV11-1 to TRBJ2-3; maybe TRBD2 (6 bases). CDR3 residues: CASSAFRGAGTQYF. For the CDR3, the DNA is TGTGCCAGCAGCGCCTTCCGTGGAGCGGGTACGCAGTATTTT.